The source of this TCR beta chain is a study of cytomegalovirus exposure and HLA in healthy donors. For the study at large: Prior work identified around 100 million unique TCR beta sequences in roughly 190 million T cells.

Donors counted as nominally healthy when sampled, yet unrecorded immune exposures were likely. PCR used 60 Vbeta primers and 13 Jbeta primers. Data came from immunoSEQ multiplex PCR; TCRdb stores just in-frame clones and leaves some out. The sample comprises about 140,000 clones, 70% of which are singletons, and 1.5% to 2% rests with the top ten. V dropped 3 bases and J dropped 6; count of bases not matched to a gene: 2. Germline CDR1 reads SGHAT; CDR2 reads FQNNGV. The CDR3 has 13 amino acids. Sample: PBMCs. V gene TRBV11-2 combines with J gene TRBJ2-4; 7 bases agree with TRBD1. This TCR came from a young woman in good health and CMV-seronegative. The CDR3 sequence is CASSLTGRNIQYF. The CDR3 DNA is TGTGCCAGCAGCTTGACAGGGAGAAACATTCAGTACTTC.